Described below is a single T cell receptor (beta chain) sequence and its context. Profiling relied on immunoSEQ multiplex PCR, and the TCRdb table lists in-frame clones only, not all of them. This sample carries roughly 100,000 clones, about nine tenths of them seen once, and the ten largest clones take about 0.92%. The sample is drawn from a study of control samples from healthy donors and cancer patients. V lost 3 bases to trimming and J lost 2 bases, with 13 bases between them. This CDR3 is 15 amino acids long. CDR1 MGHRA and CDR2 YSYEKL come from the germline V gene. The sequencing sample was made of blood. The receptor comes from a woman between 25 and 40 years old in good health. The V call is TRBV4-1, the J call TRBJ2-5; D is perhaps TRBD2 (6 bases). The CDR3 here is CASSQVSGPQETQYF. CDR3 DNA sequence: TGCGCCAGCAGCCAGGTTAGCGGCCCACAAGAGACCCAGTACTTC.